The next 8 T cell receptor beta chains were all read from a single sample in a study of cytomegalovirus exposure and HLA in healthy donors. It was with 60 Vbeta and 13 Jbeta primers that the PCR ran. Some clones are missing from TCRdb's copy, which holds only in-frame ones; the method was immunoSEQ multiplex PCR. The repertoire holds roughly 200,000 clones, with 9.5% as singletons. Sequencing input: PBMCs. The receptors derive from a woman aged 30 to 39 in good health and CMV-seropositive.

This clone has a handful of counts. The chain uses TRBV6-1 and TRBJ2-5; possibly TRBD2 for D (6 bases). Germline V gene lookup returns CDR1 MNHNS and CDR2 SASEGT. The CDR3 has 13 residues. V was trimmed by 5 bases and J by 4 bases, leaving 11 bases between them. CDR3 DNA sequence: TGTGCCAGCAGTAGACTAGATAGAGAGACCCAGTACTTC. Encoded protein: CASSRLDRETQYF.

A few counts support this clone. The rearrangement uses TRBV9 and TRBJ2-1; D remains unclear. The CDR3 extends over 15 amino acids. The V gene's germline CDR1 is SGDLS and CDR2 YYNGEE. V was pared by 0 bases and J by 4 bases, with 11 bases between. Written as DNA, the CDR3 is TGTGCCAGCAGCGTAGCTGGAGATTTATACAATGAGCAGTTCTTC. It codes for CASSVAGDLYNEQFF.

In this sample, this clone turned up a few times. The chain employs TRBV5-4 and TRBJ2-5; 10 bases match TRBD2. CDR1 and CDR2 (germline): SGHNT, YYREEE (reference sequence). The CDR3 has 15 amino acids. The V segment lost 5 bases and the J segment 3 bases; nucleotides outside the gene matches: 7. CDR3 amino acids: CASRLRSGREETQYF. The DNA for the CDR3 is TGTGCCAGCAGGTTGAGAAGCGGGAGGGAAGAGACCCAGTACTTC.

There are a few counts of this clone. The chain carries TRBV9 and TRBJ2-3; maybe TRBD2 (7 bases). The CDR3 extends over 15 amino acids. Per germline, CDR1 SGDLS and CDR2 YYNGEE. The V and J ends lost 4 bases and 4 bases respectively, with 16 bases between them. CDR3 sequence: CASSPRLGGPDTQYF. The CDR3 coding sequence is TGTGCCAGCAGCCCCCGCCTGGGGGGGCCAGATACGCAGTATTTT.

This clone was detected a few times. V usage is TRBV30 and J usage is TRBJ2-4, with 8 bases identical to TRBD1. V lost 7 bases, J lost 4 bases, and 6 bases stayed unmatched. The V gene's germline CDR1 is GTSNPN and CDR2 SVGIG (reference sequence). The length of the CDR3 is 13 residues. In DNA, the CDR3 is TGTGCCTTGACGGACAGGGTGAAAAACATTCAGTACTTC. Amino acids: CALTDRVKNIQYF.

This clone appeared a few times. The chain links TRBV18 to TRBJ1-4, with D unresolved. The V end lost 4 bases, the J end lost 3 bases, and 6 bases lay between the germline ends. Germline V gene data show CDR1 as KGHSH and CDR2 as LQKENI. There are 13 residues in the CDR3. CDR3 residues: CASSLHPNEKLFF. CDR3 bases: TGTGCCAGCTCACTACACCCTAATGAAAAACTGTTTTTT.

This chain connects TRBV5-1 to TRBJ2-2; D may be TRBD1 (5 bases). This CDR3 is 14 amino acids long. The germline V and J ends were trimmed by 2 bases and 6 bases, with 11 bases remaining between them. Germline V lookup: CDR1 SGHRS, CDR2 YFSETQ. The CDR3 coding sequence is TGCGCCAGCAGCTTTCTGGGGCTGTCCGGGGAGCTGTTTTTT. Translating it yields CASSFLGLSGELFF.

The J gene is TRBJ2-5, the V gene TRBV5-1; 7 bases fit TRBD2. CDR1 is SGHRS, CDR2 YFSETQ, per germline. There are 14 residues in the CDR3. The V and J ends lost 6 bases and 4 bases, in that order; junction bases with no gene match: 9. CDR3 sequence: CASTLRGGGETQYF. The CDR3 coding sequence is TGCGCCAGCACTCTTAGGGGCGGGGGAGAGACCCAGTACTTC.